Listed below are T cell receptor beta chains from one sample, sequenced in a study of pediatric ulcerative colitis. Using immunoSEQ multiplex PCR, the repertoire was profiled, and TCRdb retains in-frame clones only, with some absent. The sample has more than 50,000 clones, just over 75% seen once. The sample comprised blood. These receptors originate from a boy between 10 and 17 years old with moderate ulcerative colitis. CDR3s include the opening cysteine and the closing phenylalanine or tryptophan. A D gene is named only where the DNA matches it firmly. Clone size, where shown, is once, few, many, or a class for clones that have expanded.

TRBJ2-3 | TRBD2 | NA | TRBV5-1 | TGCGCCAGCAGCTCGGGACTAGCGGGAGATACGCAGTATTTT | CASSSGLAGDTQYF
TRBJ1-5 | NA | NA | TRBV7-3 | TGTGCCAGCAGCGAAAATAATGGCAATCAGCCCCAGCATTTT | CASSENNGNQPQHF
TRBJ1-1 | NA | once | TRBV19 | TGTGCCAGTAGTATTGATGCAAGAAACACTGAAGCTTTCTTT | CASSIDARNTEAFF
TRBJ2-7 | TRBD2 | NA | TRBV27 | TGTGCCAGCAGTTTGACTAGCGGGAGTGACGAGCAGTACTTC | CASSLTSGSDEQYF
TRBJ2-1 | NA | NA | TRBV19 | TGTGCCAGTAGTCAGGGGCTAATCTACAATGAGCAGTTCTTC | CASSQGLIYNEQFF
TRBJ1-4 | NA | few | TRBV19 | TGTGCCAGTAAGGAACGGCCTGAAAAACTGTTTTTT | CASKERPEKLFF
TRBJ1-2 | NA | NA | TRBV10-1 | TGCGCCAGCAACTGGACAGACCGCTATGGCTACACCTTC | CASNWTDRYGYTF
TRBJ1-2 | NA | few | TRBV7-9 | TGTGCCAGCAGCTTGATGGGAAGTGGCTACACCTTC | CASSLMGSGYTF
TRBJ2-7 | TRBD2 | NA | TRBV5-1 | TGCGCCAGCAGCTTTGGACTAGCGTACTACGAGCAGTACTTC | CASSFGLAYYEQYF
TRBJ2-2 | NA | NA | TRBV27 | TGTGCCAGCAGTCTCCTCCTAGATGCGAACACCGGGGAGCTGTTTTTT | CASSLLLDANTGELFF
TRBJ2-7 | NA | NA | TRBV7-2 | TGTGCCAGCAGCGACGAGGGGGACGAGCAGTACTTC | CASSDEGDEQYF
TRBJ1-1 | NA | NA | TRBV25-1 | TGTGCCAGCAGTGAATTTCAGGGTATGAACACTGAAGCTTTCTTT | CASSEFQGMNTEAFF
TRBJ2-5 | NA | NA | TRBV4-1 | TGCGCCAGCAGCCCCCAAGATTGGGGGGCAGAACAAGAGACCCAGTACTTC | CASSPQDWGAEQETQYF
TRBJ2-5 | TRBD2 | few | TRBV11-3 | TGTGCCAGCAGCCCGGGACTAGCGGGAGGGCCTGGAGAGACCCAGTACTTC | CASSPGLAGGPGETQYF
TRBJ2-1 | NA | NA | TRBV5-4 | TGTGCCAGCAGCTTGAAAAGGGATGAGCAGTTCTTC | CASSLKRDEQFF
TRBJ1-6 | NA | NA | TRBV25-1 | TGTGCCAGCAGTGAATTGGTTGCCGGGGTATTCGGGAATTCACCCCTCCACTTT | CASSELVAGVFGNSPLHF
TRBJ1-6 | TRBD1 | few | TRBV7-6 | TGTGCCAGCAGCGATGGACAGGGTCTTAATTCACCCCTCCACTTT | CASSDGQGLNSPLHF
TRBJ2-5 | NA | NA | TRBV5-1 | TGCGCCAGCAGCTCCCAGGGGGGCAACTTGGATATGGAGACCCAGTACTTC | CASSSQGGNLDMETQYF
TRBJ1-1 | TRBD1 | NA | TRBV5-1 | TGCGCCAGCAGCTCTCACCGGGACAGGGGAACGAACACTGAAGCTTTCTTT | CASSSHRDRGTNTEAFF
TRBJ1-1 | NA | NA | TRBV19 | TGTGCCACCTCGGACGATTTGAACACTGAAGCTTTCTTT | CATSDDLNTEAFF
TRBJ1-2 | TRBD1 | NA | TRBV5-1 | TGCGCCAGCAGCTTGGCCCCCCCGACAGGGGCAGCGGGGTATGGCTACACCTTC | CASSLAPPTGAAGYGYTF
TRBJ2-7 | NA | NA | TRBV7-9 | TGTGCCAGCAGCTCCCACCTGCAACTGGCCTACGAGCAGTACTTC | CASSSHLQLAYEQYF
TRBJ1-2 | TRBD1 | NA | TRBV19 | TGTGCCAGTGGGAACCCGACAGGGCGCGGCTACACCTTC | CASGNPTGRGYTF
TRBJ1-1 | NA | NA | TRBV7-2 | TGTGCCAGCAGCTTTGGGAACACTGAAGCTTTCTTT | CASSFGNTEAFF
TRBJ2-7 | TRBD1 | NA | TRBV19 | TGTGCCAGTAGTGGAACAGGGGTCCACGAGCAGTACTTC | CASSGTGVHEQYF
TRBJ1-1 | NA | NA | TRBV4-1 | TGCGCCAGCAGAGGGCTGTTGAAAAACACTGAAGCTTTCTTT | CASRGLLKNTEAFF
TRBJ1-1 | NA | few | TRBV29-1 | TGCAGCGTTTCAGGGACGGAGAACACTGAAGCTTTCTTT | CSVSGTENTEAFF
TRBJ2-3 | NA | NA | TRBV6-5 | TGTGCCAGCAGTGCCAATGAGGATACGCAGTATTTT | CASSANEDTQYF
TRBJ1-1 | NA | NA | TRBV4-3 | TGCGCCAGCAGCCAAGGTTCCCTCCTTAACACTGAAGCTTTCTTT | CASSQGSLLNTEAFF
TRBJ1-5 | NA | NA | TRBV25-1 | TGTGCCAGCAGTGAAGTAAGTTGCTTCTTTTGCAATCAGCCCCAGCATTTT | CASSEVSCFFCNQPQHF
TRBJ2-7 | TRBD2 | NA | TRBV7-2 | TGTGCCAGCAGCCACGATTCTGCGGGAGGGCGCTACGAGCAGTACTTC | CASSHDSAGGRYEQYF
TRBJ2-1 | TRBD2 | NA | TRBV27 | TGTGCCAGCAGTTCCGAATTTACTGGACTAGCTCGGGAGCAGTTCTTC | CASSSEFTGLAREQFF